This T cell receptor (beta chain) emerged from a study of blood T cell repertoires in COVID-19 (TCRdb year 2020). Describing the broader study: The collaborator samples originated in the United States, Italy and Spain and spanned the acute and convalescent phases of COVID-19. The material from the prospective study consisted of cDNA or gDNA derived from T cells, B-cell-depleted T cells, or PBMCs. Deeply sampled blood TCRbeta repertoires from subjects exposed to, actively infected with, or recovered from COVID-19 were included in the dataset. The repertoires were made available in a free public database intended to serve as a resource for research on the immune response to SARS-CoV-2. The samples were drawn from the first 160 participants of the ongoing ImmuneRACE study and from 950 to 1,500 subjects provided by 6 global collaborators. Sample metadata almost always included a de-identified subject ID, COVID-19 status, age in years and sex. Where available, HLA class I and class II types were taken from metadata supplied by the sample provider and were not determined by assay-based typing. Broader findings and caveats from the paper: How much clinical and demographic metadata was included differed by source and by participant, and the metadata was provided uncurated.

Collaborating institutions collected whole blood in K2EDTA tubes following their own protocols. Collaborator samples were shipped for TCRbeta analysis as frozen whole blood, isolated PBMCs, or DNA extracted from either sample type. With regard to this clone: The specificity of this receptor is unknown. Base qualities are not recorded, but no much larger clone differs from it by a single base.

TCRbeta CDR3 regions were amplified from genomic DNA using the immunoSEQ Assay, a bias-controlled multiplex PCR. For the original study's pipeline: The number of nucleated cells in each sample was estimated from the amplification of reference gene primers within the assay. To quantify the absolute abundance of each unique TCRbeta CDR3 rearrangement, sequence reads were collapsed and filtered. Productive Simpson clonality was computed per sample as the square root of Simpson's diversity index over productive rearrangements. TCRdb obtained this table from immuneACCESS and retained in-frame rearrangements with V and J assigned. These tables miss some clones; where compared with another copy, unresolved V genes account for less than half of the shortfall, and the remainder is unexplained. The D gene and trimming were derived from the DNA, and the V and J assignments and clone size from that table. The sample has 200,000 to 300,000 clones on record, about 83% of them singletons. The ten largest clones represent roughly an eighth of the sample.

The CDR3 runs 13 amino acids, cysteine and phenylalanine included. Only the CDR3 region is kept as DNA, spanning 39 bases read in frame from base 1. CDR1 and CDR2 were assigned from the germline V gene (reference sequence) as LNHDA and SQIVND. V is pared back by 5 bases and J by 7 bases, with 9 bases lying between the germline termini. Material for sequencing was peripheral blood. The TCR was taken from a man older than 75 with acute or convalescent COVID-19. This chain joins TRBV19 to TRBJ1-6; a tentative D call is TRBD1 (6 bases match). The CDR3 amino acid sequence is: CASSDRWNSPLHF. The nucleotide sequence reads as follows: TGTGCCAGTAGTGACAGGTGGAATTCACCCCTCCACTTT.